The sequence of this T cell receptor beta chain was determined in a study of beta chain features in type 1 diabetes (dated by TCRdb to the late 2010s). Notes on the research overall: No differences in mean age, gender distribution, total cell number or subset yield were found between patients and healthy donors. Regulatory and stem cell-like memory subsets were isolated from only 8 patients and about 8 healthy donors, whereas naive and central memory subsets came from all 28 donors. The study compared the TCRB repertoires of sorted circulating CD4+ T cell subsets in recently diagnosed type 1 diabetes patients with those in matched healthy donors. Across all samples, some 99 million sorted cells were examined, and cell number per subset correlated strongly with RNA yield.

This clone was counted a few times. The specificity of this receptor is unknown. The sample holds no much larger clone one base away, and base qualities are not on file. From the germline V gene (reference sequence), CDR1 is MNHEY and CDR2 is SMNVEV. The junction shows trimming of 5 bases on V and 4 bases on J, and the gene matches do not reach 7 bases of it. Taken from cysteine to phenylalanine, the CDR3 has 16 residues. Only CDR3 DNA is held: 48 bases, read in frame from base 1. Each donor gave one peripheral blood draw, averaging approximately 0.11 L, which was collected into heparinised tubes. A BD FACSAria II and a panel including CD45RO, CCR7, CD25, CD127, CD95 and CD27 were used to sort naive, central memory, regulatory and stem cell-like memory CD4+ T cells. Every sorted population had a purity above 95%. PBMCs were isolated immediately by Lymphoprep density gradient centrifugation and stained directly without culture. So that batch effects would be minimized, each experiment stained and sorted samples in pairs, pairing one healthy donor with one patient.

Points the paper makes about the study in general: Shorter templates might be favored by PCR, yet because patient and control samples were amplified and corrected together, any such skew would affect both groups equally. Because the HLA sub-analyses included only small numbers of individuals, any influence of HLA type on TCRB rearrangement was left unresolved. In all four CD4+ subsets, TCRB CDR3 length was moderately but significantly shorter in type 1 diabetes patients. Because cDNA was sequenced instead of genomic DNA, highly expressing activated cells could be over-represented, though the groups showed no difference in activation or CD3 levels. Naive, central memory and regulatory TCRB repertoires appeared to be more similar among patients than among healthy donors. At VDJ recombination sites, type 1 diabetes patients had fewer insertions and more deleted nucleotides, which implies abnormalities in thymic rearrangement.

The High Capacity cDNA Reverse Transcription Kit was used to reverse transcribe all of the isolated RNA, meaning that expressed TCRB transcripts were what got sequenced. Deep immunoSEQ sequencing was performed on naive, central memory and regulatory T cell samples, with an average of about 4 million total reads per sample. After sorted cells were lysed in RLT buffer, RNA was extracted with DNase-treated RNeasy Micro or Mini kits, with the choice depending on cell number. Each cell subset was processed separately to prevent cross-contamination, with patient and healthy donor samples processed together. Using the immunoSEQ multiplex PCR, TCRB sequences were amplified from cDNA into 87-bp fragments spanning the CDR3 region. Sequencing of the amplicons was done on the Illumina HiSeq platform. In the paper's pipeline: Synthetic template baselines were used to correct PCR bias computationally, reads within Hamming distance 2 were collapsed together, and singletons that could not be merged were discarded. Reads were aligned against IMGT to assign V, D and J genes, CDR3 length and insertions or deletions at six rearrangement sites. Within each subset, clonotype counts were normalized to the number of sorted cells before true diversity and Gini coefficients were calculated with the tcR R package. The overlap coefficient, calculated on TCRB nucleotide sequences, was used to measure repertoire sharing. Entries here come from immuneACCESS through TCRdb and include only in-frame sequences with V and J called. Some clones fail to appear in such tables; in the studies checked, an unresolved V gene covers under half of the shortfall, and the cause of the remainder is unknown. The V and J calls and the clone size are those of that table, but D and trimming were determined from the DNA. This sample holds under 250,000 clones; about 11% were observed only once. The leading ten clones occupy 1% to 1.5% of the sample.

This TCR was sampled from a man between 18 and 35 years old in good health. Recombination joined TRBV27 with TRBJ2-2; a stretch of 10 junction bases matches TRBD2. Sequencing was carried out using central memory CD4+ T cells from blood. Here is the DNA: TGTGCCAGCAGTCCCGGACTAGCGGCGAGCACCGGGGAGCTGTTTTTT. Translated, this gives CASSPGLAASTGELFF.